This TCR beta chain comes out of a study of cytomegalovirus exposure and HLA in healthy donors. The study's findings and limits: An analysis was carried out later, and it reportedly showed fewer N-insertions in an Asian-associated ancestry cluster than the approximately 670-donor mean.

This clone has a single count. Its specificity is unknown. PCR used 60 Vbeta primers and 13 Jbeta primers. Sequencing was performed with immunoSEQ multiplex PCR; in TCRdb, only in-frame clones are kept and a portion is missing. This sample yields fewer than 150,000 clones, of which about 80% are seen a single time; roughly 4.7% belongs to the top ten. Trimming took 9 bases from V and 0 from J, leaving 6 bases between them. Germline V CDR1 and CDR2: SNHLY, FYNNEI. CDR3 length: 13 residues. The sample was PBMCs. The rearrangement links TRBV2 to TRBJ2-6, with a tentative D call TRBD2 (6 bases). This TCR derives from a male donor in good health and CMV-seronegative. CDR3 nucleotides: TGTGCCAGGGGAGGCTCTGGGGCCAACGTCCTGACTTTC. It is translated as CARGGSGANVLTF.